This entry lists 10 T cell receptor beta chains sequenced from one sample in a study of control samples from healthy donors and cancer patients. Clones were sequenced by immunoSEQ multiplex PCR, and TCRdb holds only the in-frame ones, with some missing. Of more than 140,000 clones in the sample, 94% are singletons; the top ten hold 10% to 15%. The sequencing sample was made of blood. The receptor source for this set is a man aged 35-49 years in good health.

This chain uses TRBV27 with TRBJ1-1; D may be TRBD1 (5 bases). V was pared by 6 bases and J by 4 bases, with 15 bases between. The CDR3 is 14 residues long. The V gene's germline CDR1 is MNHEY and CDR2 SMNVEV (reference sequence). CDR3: CASSSGTLSTEAFF. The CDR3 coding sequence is TGTGCCAGCAGCAGCGGGACGCTAAGCACTGAAGCTTTCTTT.

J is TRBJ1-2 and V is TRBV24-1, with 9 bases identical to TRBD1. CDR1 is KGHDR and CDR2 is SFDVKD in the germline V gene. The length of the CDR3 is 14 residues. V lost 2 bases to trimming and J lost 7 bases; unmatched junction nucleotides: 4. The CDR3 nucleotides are TGTGCCACCAGTGATTCGACAGGGGGAGGTGGCTACACCTTC. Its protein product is CATSDSTGGGGYTF.

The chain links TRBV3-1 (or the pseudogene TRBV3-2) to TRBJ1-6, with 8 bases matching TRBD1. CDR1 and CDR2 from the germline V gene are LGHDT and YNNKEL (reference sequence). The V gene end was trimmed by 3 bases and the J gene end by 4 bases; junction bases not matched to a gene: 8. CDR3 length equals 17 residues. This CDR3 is CASSHRQGPSYNSPLHF. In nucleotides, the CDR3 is TGTGCCAGCAGCCACCGACAGGGGCCGTCTTATAATTCACCCCTCCACTTT.

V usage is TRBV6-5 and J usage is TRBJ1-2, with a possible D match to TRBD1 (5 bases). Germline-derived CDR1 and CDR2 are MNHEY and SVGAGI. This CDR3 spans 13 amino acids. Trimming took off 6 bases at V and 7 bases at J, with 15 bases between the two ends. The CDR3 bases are TGTGCCAGCAGAGGTGGGGGGATTGGTGGCTACACCTTC. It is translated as CASRGGGIGGYTF.

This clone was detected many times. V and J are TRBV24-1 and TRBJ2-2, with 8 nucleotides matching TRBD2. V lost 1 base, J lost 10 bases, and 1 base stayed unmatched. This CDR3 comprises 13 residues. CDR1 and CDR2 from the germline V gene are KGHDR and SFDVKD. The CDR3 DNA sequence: TGTGCCACCAGTGATTTAGCGGGAGAGGAGCTGTTTTTT. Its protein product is CATSDLAGEELFF.

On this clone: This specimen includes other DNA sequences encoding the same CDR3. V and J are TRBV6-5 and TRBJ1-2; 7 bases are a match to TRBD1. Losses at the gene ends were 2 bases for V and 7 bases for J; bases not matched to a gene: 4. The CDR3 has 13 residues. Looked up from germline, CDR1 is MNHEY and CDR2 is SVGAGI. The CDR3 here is CASSYRQGGGYTF. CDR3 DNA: TGTGCCAGCAGTTACAGGCAGGGGGGTGGCTACACCTTC.

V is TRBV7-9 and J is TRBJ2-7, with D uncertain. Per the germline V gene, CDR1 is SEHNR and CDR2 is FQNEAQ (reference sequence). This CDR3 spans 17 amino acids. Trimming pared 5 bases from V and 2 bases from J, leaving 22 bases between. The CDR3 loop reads CASSGERVWAFPYEQYF. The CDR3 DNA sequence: TGTGCCAGCAGCGGAGAAAGGGTTTGGGCATTTCCCTACGAGCAGTACTTC.

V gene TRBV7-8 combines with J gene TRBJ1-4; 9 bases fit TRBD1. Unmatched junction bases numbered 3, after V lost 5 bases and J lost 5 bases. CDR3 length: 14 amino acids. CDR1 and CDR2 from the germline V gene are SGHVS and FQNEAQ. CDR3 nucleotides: TGTGCCAGCAGCCGAGGACAGGGGAATGAAAAACTGTTTTTT. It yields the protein CASSRGQGNEKLFF. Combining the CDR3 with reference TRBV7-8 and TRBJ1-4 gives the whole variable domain GAGVSQSPRYKVAKRGQDVALRCDPISGHVSLFWYQQALGQGPEFLTYFQNEAQLDKSGLPSDRFFAERPEGSVSTLKIQRTQQEDSAVYLCASSRGQGNEKLFFGSGTQLSVL.

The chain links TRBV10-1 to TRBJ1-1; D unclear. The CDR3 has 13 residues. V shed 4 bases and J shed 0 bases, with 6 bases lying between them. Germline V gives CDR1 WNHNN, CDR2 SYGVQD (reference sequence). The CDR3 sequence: CASSVGLNTEAFF. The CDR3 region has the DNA TGCGCCAGCAGTGTGGGCCTGAACACTGAAGCTTTCTTT.

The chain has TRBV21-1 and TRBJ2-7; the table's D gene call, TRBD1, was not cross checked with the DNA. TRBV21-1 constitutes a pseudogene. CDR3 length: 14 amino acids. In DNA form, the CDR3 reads TGTGCCAGCAGCCATTGGACAGAGAACTACGAGCAGTACTTC. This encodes CASSHWTENYEQYF.